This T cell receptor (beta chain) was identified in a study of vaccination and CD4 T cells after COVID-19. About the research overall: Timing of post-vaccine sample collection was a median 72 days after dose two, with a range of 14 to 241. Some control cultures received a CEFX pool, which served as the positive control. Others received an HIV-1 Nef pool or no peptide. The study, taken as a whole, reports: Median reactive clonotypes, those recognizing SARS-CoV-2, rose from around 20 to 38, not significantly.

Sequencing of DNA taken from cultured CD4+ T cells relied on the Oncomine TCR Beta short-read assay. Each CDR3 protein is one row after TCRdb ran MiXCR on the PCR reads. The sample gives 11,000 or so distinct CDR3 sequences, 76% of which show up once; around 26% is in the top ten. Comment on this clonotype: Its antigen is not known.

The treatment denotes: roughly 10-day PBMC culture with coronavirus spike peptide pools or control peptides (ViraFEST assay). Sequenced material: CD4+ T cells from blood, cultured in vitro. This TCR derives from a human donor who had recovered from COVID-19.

The CDR3 loop is CASRRGQGANYEQYF. The CDR3 nucleotides read TGTGCCAGCCGCCGTGGACAGGGGGCAAATTACGAGCAGTACTTC. The chain employs TRBV27 and TRBJ2-7; 11 bases agree with TRBD1. The CDR3 is 15 residues long. Losses at the gene ends were 8 bases for V and 4 bases for J; bases not matched to a gene: 10. Germline V gene sequence: CDR1 MNHEY, CDR2 SMNVEV (reference sequence).